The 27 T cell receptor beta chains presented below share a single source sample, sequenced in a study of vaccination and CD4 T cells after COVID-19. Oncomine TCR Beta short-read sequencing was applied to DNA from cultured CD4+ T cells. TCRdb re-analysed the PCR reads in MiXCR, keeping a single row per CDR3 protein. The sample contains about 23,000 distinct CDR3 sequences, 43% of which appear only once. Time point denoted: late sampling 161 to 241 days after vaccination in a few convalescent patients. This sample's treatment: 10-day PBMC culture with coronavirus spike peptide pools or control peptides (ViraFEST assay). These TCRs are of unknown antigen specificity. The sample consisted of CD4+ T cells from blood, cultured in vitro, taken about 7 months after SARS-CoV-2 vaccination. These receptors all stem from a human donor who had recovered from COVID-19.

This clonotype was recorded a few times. The CDR3 region has the DNA TGTGCCAGCAGTCCCGGGACAGGGGACCGAGAGACCCAGTACTTC. It is translated as CASSPGTGDRETQYF. V and J are TRBV7-9 and TRBJ2-5; 10 bases align to TRBD1. The V segment lost 6 bases and the J segment 4 bases; nucleotides outside the gene matches: 8. This CDR3 region has 15 residues. Germline V gene lookup returns CDR1 SEHNR and CDR2 FQNEAQ (reference sequence).

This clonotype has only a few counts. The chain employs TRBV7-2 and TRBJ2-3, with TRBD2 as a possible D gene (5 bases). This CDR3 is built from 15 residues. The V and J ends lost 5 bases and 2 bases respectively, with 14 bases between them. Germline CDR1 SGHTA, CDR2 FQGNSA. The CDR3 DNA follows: TGTGCCAGCAGCCCTAACAGCGGAAACACAGATACGCAGTATTTT. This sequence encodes CASSPNSGNTDTQYF.

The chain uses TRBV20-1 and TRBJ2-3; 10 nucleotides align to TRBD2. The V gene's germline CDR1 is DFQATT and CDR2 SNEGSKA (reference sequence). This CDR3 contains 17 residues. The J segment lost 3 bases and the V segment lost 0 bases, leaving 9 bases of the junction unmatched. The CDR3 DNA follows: TGCAGTGCTAGAGAAATTACCGGACTAGCGGATACAGATACGCAGTATTTT. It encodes CSAREITGLADTDTQYF.

CDR3 loop: CASSKEGVRPGGNQPQHF. The CDR3 nucleotides read TGTGCCAGCAGCAAAGAGGGCGTCAGGCCGGGTGGCAATCAGCCCCAGCATTTT. The chain combines TRBV21-1 with TRBJ1-5; the DNA was not compared with TRBD1, the D call given in the table. TRBV21-1 is marked as a pseudogene. The CDR3 totals 18 residues.

CDR3 in DNA: TGTGCCAGCGGCCGGGACTACTTAAGCAATGAGCAGTTCTTC. Its translation is CASGRDYLSNEQFF. The chain joins TRBV27 to TRBJ2-1; TRBD2 aligns across 7 bases. This CDR3 contains 14 residues. Germline loops: CDR1 MNHEY, CDR2 SMNVEV (reference sequence). V shed 8 bases, J shed 6 bases, and the junction held 10 bases outside the gene matches.

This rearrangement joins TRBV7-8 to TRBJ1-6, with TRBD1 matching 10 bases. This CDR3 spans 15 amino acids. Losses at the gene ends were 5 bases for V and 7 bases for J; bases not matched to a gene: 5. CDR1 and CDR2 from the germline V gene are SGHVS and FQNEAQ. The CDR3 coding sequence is TGTGCCAGCAGCGTAAGGGACAGGGGAAATTCACCCCTCCACTTT. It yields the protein CASSVRDRGNSPLHF. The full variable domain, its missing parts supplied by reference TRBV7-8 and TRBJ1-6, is GAGVSQSPRYKVAKRGQDVALRCDPISGHVSLFWYQQALGQGPEFLTYFQNEAQLDKSGLPSDRFFAERPEGSVSTLKIQRTQQEDSAVYLCASSVRDRGNSPLHFGNGTRLTVT.

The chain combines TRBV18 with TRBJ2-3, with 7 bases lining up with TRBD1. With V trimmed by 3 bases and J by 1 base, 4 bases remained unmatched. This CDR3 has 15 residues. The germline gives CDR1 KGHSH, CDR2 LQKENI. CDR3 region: CASSPQTGRTDTQYF. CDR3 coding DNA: TGTGCCAGCTCACCTCAGACAGGGCGCACAGATACGCAGTATTTT.

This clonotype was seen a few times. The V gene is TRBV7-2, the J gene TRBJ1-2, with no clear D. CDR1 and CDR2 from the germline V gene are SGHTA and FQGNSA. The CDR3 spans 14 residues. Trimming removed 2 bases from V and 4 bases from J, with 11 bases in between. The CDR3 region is CASSLSAGPYGYTF. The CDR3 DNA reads TGTGCCAGCAGCTTATCGGCAGGCCCCTATGGCTACACCTTC.

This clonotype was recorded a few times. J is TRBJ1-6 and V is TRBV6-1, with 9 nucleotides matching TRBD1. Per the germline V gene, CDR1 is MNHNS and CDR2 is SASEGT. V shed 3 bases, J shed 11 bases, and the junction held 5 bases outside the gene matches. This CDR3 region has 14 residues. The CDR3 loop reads CASSDWDRVAPLHF. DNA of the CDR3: TGTGCCAGCAGTGACTGGGACAGGGTCGCACCCCTCCACTTT.

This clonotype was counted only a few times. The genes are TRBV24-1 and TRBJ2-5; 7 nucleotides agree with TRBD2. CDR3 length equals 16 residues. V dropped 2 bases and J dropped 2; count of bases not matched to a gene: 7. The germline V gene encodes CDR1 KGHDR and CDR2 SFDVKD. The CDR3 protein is CATSDSRGSGQETQYF. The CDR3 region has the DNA TGTGCCACCAGTGATTCCCGAGGTAGCGGGCAAGAGACCCAGTACTTC.

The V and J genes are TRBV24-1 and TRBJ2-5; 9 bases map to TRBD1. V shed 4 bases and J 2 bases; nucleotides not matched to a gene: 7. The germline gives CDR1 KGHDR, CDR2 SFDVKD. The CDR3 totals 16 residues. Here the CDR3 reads CATSDPGTGKQETQYF. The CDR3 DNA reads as TGTGCCACCAGTGACCCCGGGACAGGGAAACAAGAGACCCAGTACTTC.

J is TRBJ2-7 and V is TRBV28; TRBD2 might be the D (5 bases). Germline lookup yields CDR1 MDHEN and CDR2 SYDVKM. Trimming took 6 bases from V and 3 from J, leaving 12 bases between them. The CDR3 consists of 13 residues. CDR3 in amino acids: CASRTMAGYEQYF. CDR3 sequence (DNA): TGTGCCAGCAGGACTATGGCGGGCTACGAGCAGTACTTC.

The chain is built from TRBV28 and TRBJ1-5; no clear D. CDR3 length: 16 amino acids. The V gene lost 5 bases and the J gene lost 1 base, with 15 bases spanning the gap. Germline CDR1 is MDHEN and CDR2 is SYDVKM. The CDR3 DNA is TGTGCCAGCAGTCCTTTGTTTGGGTCCAGCAATCAGCCCCAGCATTTT. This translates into CASSPLFGSSNQPQHF.

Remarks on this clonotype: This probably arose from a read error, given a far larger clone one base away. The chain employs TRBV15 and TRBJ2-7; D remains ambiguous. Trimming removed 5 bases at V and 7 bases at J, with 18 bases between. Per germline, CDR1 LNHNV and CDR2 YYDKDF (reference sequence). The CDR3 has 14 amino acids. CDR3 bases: TGTGCCACCAGCTTGGAGCTTCGGCTTAATGAGCAGTACTTC. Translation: CATSLELRLNEQYF.

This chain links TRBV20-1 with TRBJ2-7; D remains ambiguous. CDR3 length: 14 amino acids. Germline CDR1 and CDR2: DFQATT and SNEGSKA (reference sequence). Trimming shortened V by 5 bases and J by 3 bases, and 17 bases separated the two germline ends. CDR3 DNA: TGCAGTGCTGATTACAGAGGAGTGCACTACGAGCAGTACTTC. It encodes CSADYRGVHYEQYF.

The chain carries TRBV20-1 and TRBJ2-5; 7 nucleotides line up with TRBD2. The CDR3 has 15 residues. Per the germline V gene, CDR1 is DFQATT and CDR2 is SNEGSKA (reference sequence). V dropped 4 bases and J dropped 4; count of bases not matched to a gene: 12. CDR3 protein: CSAIPRRETGETQYF. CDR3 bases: TGCAGTGCTATCCCGCGGCGGGAGACGGGAGAGACCCAGTACTTC.

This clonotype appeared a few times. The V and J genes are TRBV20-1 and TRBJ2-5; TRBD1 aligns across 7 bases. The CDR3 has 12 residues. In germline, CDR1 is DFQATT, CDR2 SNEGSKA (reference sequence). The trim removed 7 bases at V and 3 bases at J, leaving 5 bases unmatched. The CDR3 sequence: CSVTRGKETQYF. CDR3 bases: TGCAGTGTAACCAGGGGGAAAGAGACCCAGTACTTC.

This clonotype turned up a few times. CDR3 bases: TGCAGTGCCCCCCAGGGGGGAAATGAGCAGTTCTTC. Amino acids: CSAPQGGNEQFF. This chain uses TRBV20-1 with TRBJ2-1, with D possibly TRBD1 on 7 matching bases. CDR3 length: 12 residues. CDR1 and CDR2 from the germline V gene are DFQATT and SNEGSKA (reference sequence). V was clipped by 6 bases and J by 7 bases, with 13 bases between them.

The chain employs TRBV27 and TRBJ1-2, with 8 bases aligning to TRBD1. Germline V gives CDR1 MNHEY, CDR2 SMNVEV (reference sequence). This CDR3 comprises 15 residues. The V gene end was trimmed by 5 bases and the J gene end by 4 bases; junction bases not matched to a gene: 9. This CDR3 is CASSPGQAPIYGYTF. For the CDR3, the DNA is TGTGCCAGCAGTCCGGGACAGGCCCCTATCTATGGCTACACCTTC.

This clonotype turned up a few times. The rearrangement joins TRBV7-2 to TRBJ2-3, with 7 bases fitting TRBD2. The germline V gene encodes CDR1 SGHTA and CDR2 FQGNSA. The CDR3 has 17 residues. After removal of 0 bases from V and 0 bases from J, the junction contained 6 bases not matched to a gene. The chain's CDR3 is CASSLAPSGTSTDTQYF. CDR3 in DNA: TGTGCCAGCAGCTTAGCCCCTAGCGGAACTAGCACAGATACGCAGTATTTT.

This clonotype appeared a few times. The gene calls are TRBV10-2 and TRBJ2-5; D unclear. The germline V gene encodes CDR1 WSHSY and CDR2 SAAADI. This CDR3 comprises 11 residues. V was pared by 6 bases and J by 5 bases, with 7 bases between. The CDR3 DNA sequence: TGCGCCAGCAGAGTCGGTGAGACCCAGTACTTC. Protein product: CASRVGETQYF.

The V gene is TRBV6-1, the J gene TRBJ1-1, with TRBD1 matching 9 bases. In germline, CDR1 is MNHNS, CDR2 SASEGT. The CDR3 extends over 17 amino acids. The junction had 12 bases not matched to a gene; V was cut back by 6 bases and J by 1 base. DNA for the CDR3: TGTGCCAGCAGACCCTCCGGGACAGGGATTCCGAACACTGAAGCTTTCTTT. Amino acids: CASRPSGTGIPNTEAFF.

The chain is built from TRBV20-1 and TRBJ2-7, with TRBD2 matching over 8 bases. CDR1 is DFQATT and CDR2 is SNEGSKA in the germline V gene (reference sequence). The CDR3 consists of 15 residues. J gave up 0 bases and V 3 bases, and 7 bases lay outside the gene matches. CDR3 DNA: TGCAGTGCTAGGGCTACTAGCGGTAGCTCCTACGAGCAGTACTTC. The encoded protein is CSARATSGSSYEQYF.

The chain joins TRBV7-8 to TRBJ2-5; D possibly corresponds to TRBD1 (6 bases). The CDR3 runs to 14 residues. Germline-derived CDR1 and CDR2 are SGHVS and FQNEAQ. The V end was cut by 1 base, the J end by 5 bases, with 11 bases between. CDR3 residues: CASSLVWGRETQYF. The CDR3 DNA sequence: TGTGCCAGCAGCTTAGTGTGGGGGCGGGAGACCCAGTACTTC.

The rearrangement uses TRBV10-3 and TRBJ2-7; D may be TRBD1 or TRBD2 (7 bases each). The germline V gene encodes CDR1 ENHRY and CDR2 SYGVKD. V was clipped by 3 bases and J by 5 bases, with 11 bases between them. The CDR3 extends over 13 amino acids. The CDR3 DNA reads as TGTGCCATCAGTGACAGGGGGGGCGACGAGCAGTACTTC. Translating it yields CAISDRGGDEQYF.

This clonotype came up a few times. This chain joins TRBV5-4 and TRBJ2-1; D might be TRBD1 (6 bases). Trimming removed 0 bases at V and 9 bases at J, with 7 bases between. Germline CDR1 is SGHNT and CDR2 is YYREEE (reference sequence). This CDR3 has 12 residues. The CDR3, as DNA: TGTGCCAGCAGCTTGGTCAGGGGTGAGCAGTTCTTC. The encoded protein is CASSLVRGEQFF.

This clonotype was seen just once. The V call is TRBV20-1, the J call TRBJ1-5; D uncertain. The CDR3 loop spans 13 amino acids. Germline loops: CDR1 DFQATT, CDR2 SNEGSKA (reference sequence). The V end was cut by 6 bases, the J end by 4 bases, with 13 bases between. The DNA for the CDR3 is TGCAGTGCAATCCACACCTTAAATCAGCCCCAGCATTTT. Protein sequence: CSAIHTLNQPQHF.